Here is one T cell receptor (beta chain) with its context. This entry belongs to a study of cytomegalovirus exposure and HLA in healthy donors. The primer mix had 60 Vbeta and 13 Jbeta primers. Method: immunoSEQ multiplex PCR; TCRdb's copy keeps in-frame clones and lacks some. The data show about 160,000 clones, 75% to 90% seen once. The TCR sequence derives from a young woman in good health and CMV-seronegative. Sequencing input: PBMCs.

The DNA for the CDR3 is TGTGCCAGCAGTTCGCCGGGGGAGTCTTGGGGTTTGGGGATTCAGTACTTC. Protein sequence: CASSSPGESWGLGIQYF. This chain links TRBV28 with TRBJ2-4; weak D call: TRBD2 (6 bases). V shed 4 bases and J shed 10 bases, with 26 bases lying between them. Looked up from germline, CDR1 is MDHEN and CDR2 is SYDVKM. The CDR3 contains 17 residues.